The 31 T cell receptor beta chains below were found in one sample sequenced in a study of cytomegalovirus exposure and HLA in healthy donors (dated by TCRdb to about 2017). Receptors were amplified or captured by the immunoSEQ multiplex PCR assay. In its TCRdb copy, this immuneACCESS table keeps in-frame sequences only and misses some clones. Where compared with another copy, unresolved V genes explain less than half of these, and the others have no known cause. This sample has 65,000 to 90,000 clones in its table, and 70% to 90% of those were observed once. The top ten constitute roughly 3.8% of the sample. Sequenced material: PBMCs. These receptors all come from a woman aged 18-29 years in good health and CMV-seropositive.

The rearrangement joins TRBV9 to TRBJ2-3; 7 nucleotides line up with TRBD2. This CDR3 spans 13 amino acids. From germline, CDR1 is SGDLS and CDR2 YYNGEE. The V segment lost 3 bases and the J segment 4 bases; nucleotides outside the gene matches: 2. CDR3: CASSGGLADTQYF. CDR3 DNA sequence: TGTGCCAGCAGCGGCGGACTAGCAGATACGCAGTATTTT. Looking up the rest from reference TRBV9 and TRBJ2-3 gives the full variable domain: DSGVTQTPKHLITATGQRVTLRCSPRSGDLSVYWYQQSLDQGLQFLIQYYNGEERAKGNILERFSAQQFPDLHSELNLSSLELGDSALYFCASSGGLADTQYFGPGTRLTVL.

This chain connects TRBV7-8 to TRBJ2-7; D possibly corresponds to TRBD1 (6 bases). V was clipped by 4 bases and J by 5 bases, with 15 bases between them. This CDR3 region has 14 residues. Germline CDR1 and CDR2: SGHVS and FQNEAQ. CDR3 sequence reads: CASSSSNRAHEQYF. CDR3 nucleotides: TGTGCCAGCAGCTCCAGTAACAGGGCTCACGAGCAGTACTTC.

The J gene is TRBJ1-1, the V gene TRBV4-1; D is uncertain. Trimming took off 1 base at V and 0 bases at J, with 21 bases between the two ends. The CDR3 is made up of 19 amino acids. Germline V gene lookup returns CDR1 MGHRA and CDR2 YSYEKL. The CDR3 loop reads CASSQGISGRVKLNTEAFF. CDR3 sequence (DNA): TGCGCCAGCAGCCAAGGTATTTCGGGTCGTGTGAAGCTGAACACTGAAGCTTTCTTT.

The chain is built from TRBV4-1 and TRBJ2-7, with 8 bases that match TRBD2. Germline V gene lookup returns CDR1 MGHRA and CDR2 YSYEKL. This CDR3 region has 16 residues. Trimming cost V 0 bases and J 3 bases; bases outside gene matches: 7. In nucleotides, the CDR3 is TGCGCCAGCAGCCAAGATGCCAGCGGGAGAGTCTACGAGCAGTACTTC. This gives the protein CASSQDASGRVYEQYF.

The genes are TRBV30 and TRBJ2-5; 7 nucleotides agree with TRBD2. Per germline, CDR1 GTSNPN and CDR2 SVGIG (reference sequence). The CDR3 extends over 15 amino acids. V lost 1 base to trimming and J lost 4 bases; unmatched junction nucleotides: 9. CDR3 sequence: CAWSGIPGGGETQYF. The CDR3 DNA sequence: TGTGCCTGGAGTGGAATCCCGGGGGGAGGAGAGACCCAGTACTTC.

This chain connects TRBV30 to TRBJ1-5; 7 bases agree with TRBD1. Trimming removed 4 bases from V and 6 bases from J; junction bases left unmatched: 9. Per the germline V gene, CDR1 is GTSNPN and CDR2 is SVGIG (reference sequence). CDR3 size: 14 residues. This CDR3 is CAWKGAGMSQPQHF. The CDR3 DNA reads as TGTGCCTGGAAGGGGGCAGGAATGAGTCAGCCCCAGCATTTT.

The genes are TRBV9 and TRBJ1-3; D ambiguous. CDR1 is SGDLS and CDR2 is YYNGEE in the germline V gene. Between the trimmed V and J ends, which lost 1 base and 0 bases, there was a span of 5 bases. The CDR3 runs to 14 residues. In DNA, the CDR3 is TGTGCCAGCAGCGTATCCAACTCTGGAAACACCATATATTTT. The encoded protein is CASSVSNSGNTIYF. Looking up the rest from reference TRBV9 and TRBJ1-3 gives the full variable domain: DSGVTQTPKHLITATGQRVTLRCSPRSGDLSVYWYQQSLDQGLQFLIQYYNGEERAKGNILERFSAQQFPDLHSELNLSSLELGDSALYFCASSVSNSGNTIYFGEGSWLTVV.

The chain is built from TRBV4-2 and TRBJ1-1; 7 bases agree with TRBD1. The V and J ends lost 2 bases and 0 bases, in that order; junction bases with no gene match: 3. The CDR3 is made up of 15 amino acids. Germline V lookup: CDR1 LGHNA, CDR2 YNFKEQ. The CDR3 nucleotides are TGTGCCAGCAGCCAAATGACAGGGTTGAACACTGAAGCTTTCTTT. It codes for CASSQMTGLNTEAFF.

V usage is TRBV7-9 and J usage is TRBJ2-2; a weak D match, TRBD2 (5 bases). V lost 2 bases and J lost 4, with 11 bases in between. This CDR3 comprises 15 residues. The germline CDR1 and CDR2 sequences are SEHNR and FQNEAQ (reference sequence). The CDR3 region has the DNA TGTGCCAGCAGCTTAATCGGACTGGGCACCGGGGAGCTGTTTTTT. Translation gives CASSLIGLGTGELFF.

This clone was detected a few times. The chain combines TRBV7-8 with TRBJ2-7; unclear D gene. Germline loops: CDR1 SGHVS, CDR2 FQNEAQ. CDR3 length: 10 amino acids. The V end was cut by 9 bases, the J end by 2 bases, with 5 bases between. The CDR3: CARRTYEQYF. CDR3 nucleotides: TGTGCCAGGAGAACCTACGAGCAGTACTTC.

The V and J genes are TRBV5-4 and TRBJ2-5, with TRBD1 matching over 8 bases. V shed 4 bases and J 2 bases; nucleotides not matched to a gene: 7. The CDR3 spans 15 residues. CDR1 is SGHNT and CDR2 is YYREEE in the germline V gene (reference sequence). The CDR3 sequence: CASSRYGTGQETQYF. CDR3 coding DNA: TGTGCCAGCAGCCGTTACGGGACAGGACAAGAGACCCAGTACTTC.

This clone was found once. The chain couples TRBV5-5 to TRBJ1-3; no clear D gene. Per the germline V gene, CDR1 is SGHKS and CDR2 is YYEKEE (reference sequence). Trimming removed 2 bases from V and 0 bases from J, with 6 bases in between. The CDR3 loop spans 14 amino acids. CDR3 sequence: CASSLYTSGNTIYF. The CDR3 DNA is TGTGCCAGCAGCTTATACACCTCTGGAAACACCATATATTTT.

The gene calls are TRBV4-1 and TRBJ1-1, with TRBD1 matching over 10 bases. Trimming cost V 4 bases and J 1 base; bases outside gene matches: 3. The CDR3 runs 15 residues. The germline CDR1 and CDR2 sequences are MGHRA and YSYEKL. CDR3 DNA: TGCGCCAGCAGCCCACGGGACAGGGGGAACACTGAAGCTTTCTTT. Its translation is CASSPRDRGNTEAFF.

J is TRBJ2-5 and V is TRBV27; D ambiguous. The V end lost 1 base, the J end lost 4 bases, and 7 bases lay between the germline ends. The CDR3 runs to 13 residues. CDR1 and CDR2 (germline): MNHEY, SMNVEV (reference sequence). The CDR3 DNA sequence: TGTGCCAGCAGTTTATGGCTTGGAGAGACCCAGTACTTC. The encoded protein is CASSLWLGETQYF.

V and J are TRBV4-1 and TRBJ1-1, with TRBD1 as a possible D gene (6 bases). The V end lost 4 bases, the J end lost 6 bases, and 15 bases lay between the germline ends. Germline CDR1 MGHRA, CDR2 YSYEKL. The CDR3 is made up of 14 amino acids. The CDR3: CASSLVGGLPEAFF. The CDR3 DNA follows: TGCGCCAGCAGCCTCGTTGGGGGCCTCCCTGAAGCTTTCTTT.

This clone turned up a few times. The CDR3 sequence: CASSYAPGYNEQFF. The CDR3 DNA follows: TGTGCCAGCAGTTACGCCCCGGGCTACAATGAGCAGTTCTTC. The chain combines TRBV6-5 with TRBJ2-1; D is uncertain. This CDR3 region has 14 residues. V gave up 2 bases and J gave up 3 bases, with 8 bases separating them. Per the germline V gene, CDR1 is MNHEY and CDR2 is SVGAGI.

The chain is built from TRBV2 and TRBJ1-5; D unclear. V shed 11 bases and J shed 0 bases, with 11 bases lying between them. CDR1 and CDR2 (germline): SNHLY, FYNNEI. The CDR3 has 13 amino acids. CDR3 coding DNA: TGTGCCGCAGGAGGTTCTAGCAATCAGCCCCAGCATTTT. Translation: CAAGGSSNQPQHF.

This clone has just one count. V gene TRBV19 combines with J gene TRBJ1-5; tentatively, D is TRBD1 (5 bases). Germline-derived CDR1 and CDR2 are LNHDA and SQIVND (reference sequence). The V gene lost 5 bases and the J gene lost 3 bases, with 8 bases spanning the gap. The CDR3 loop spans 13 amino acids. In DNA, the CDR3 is TGTGCCAGTAGTTGGGGGGACAATCAGCCCCAGCATTTT. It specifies CASSWGDNQPQHF.

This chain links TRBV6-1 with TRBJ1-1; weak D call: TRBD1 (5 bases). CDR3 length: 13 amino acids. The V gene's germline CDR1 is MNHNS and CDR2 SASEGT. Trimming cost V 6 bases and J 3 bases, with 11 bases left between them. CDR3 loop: CASRSGGYTEAFF. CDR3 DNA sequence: TGTGCCAGCAGGAGTGGGGGGTACACTGAAGCTTTCTTT.

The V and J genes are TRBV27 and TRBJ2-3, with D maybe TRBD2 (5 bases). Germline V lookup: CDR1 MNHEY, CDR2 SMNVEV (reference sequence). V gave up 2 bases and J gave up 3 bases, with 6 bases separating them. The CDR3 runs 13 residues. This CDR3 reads CASSLGGTDTQYF. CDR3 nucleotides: TGTGCCAGCAGTTTAGGAGGTACAGATACGCAGTATTTT.

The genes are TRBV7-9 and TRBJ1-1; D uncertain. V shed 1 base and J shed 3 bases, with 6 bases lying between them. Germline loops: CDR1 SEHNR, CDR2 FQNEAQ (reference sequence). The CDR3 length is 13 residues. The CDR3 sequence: CASSLDRDTEAFF. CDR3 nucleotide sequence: TGTGCCAGCAGCTTAGATCGGGACACTGAAGCTTTCTTT. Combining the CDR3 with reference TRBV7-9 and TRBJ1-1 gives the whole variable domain DTGVSQNPRHKITKRGQNVTFRCDPISEHNRLYWYRQTLGQGPEFLTYFQNEAQLEKSRLLSDRFSAERPKGSFSTLEIQRTEQGDSAMYLCASSLDRDTEAFFGQGTRLTVV.

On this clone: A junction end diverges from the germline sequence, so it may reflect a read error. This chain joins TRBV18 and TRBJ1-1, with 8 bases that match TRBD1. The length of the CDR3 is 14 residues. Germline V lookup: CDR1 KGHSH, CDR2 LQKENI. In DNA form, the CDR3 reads TGTGCCAGCTCGCCACAGGGGGTAGACACTGAAGCTTTCTTT. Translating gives CASSPQGVDTEAFF.

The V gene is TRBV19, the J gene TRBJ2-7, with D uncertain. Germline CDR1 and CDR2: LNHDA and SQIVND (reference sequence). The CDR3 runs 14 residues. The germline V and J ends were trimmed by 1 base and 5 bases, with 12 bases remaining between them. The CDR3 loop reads CASSIAGFRDEQYF. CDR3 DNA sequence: TGTGCCAGTAGTATAGCAGGTTTTCGCGACGAGCAGTACTTC. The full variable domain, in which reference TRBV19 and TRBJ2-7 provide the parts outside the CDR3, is DGGITQSPKYLFRKEGQNVTLSCEQNLNHDAMYWYRQDPGQGLRLIYYSQIVNDFQKGDIAEGYSVSREKKESFPLTVTSAQKNPTAFYLCASSIAGFRDEQYFGPGTRLTVT.

CDR3 loop: CASSQVSQGGSEAFF. The CDR3 nucleotides read TGCGCCAGCAGCCAAGTTTCGCAGGGGGGCAGTGAAGCTTTCTTT. V is TRBV4-1 and J is TRBJ1-1, with 7 bases aligning to TRBD1. V dropped 1 base and J dropped 7; count of bases not matched to a gene: 9. The germline V gene encodes CDR1 MGHRA and CDR2 YSYEKL. The CDR3 consists of 15 residues.

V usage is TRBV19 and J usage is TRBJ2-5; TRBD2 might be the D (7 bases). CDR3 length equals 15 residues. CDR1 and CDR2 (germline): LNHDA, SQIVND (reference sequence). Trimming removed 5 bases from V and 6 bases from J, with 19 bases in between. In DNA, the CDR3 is TGTGCCAGTAGTCCCTCGGGGGCTAGCGGCAAGACCCAGTACTTC. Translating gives CASSPSGASGKTQYF.

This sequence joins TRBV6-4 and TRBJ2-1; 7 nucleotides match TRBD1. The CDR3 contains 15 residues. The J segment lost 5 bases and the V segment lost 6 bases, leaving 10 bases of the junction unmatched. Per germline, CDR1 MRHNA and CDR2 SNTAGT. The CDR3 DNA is TGTGCCAGCAGCATACAGGGACAGATAAACAATGAGCAGTTCTTC. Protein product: CASSIQGQINNEQFF.

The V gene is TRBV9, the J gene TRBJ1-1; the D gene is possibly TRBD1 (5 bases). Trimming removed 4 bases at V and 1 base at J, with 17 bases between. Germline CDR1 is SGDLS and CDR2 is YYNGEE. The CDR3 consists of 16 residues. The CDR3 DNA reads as TGTGCCAGCAGCCCAAACTGGATAGGGGCGAACACTGAAGCTTTCTTT. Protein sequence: CASSPNWIGANTEAFF.

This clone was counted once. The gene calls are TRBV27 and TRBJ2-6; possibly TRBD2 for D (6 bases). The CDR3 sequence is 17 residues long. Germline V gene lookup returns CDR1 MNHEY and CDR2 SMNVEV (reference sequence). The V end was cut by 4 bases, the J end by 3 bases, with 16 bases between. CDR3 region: CASSWNSGGYGANVLTF. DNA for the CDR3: TGTGCCAGCAGTTGGAACTCAGGAGGGTATGGGGCCAACGTCCTGACTTTC.

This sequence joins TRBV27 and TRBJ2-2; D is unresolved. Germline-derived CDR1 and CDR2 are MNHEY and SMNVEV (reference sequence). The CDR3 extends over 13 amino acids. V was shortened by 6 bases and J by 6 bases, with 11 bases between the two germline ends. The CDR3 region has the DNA TGTGCCAGCAGCCTCGGTTATGCCGGGGAGCTGTTTTTT. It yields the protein CASSLGYAGELFF.

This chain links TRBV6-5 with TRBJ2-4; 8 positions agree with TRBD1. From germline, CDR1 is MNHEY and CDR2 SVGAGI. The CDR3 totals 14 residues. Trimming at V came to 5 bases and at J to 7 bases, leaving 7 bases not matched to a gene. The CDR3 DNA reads TGTGCCAGCAGTCCGGACAGGGCGGTGAACATTCAGTACTTC. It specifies CASSPDRAVNIQYF.

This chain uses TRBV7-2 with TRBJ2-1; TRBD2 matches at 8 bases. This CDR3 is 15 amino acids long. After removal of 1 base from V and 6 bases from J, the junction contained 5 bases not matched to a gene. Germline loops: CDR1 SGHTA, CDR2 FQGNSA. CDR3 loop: CASSLVSGGTNEQFF. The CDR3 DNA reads TGTGCCAGCAGCTTAGTCAGCGGGGGTACCAATGAGCAGTTCTTC.